A selection of T cell receptor beta chains follows, all from one sample in a study of blood T cell repertoires in COVID-19. Method: immunoSEQ multiplex PCR; TCRdb's copy keeps in-frame clones and lacks some. This table has approximately 250,000 clones, 80% to 90% appearing once. Source material: PBMCs or T cells enriched from blood (not recorded which). The receptors stem from a woman aged 25 to 39 with acute COVID-19. CDR3s include the opening cysteine and the closing phenylalanine or tryptophan. Fields, in order: D gene, clone size, V gene, J gene, CDR3 DNA, CDR3 protein. The D gene is left open where the match is weak. Not every row has a clone size; where given, it reads once, few, many or a size class.

TRBD2	NA	TRBV4-1	TRBJ2-1	TGCGCCAGCAGCCACGTAAGCGGGAGGAGGGTTGATGAGCAGTTCTTC	CASSHVSGRRVDEQFF
NA	NA	TRBV19	TRBJ1-5	TGTGCCAGTACCTCAGCGGGGGGGAATCAGCCCCAGCATTTT	CASTSAGGNQPQHF
TRBD1	NA	TRBV5-5	TRBJ2-7	TGTGCCAGCAGCTTTGGACAGGGGGTAACCGAGCAGTACTTC	CASSFGQGVTEQYF
NA	once	TRBV28	TRBJ2-6	TGTGCCAGCAGCCCCAGGGTCTCTGGGGCCAACGTCCTGACTTTC	CASSPRVSGANVLTF
NA	NA	TRBV3-1/TRBV3-2	TRBJ1-1	TGTGCCAGCAGCCAGGCCCCGGGACAGAACACTGAAGCTTTCTTT	CASSQAPGQNTEAFF
NA	NA	TRBV11-2	TRBJ2-7	TGTGCCAGCAGCTTACAGGGTGGGGTTTCCTACGAGCAGTACTTC	CASSLQGGVSYEQYF
TRBD1	NA	TRBV4-1	TRBJ2-7	TGCGCCAGCAGGGAGAGAACAGGGGGGAATGACGAGCAGTACTTC	CASRERTGGNDEQYF
TRBD1	once	TRBV19	TRBJ2-1	TGTGCCAGTAGTATCGGGACAGCTGACAATGAGCAGTTCTTC	CASSIGTADNEQFF
NA	NA	TRBV27	TRBJ1-5	TGTGCCAGCAGTTTATCCAGGGTCGATCAGCCCCAGCATTTT	CASSLSRVDQPQHF
TRBD2	NA	TRBV9	TRBJ2-7	TGTGCCAGCAGCGGAAGAGGGCCGGGAGGAGCCTACGAGCAGTACTTC	CASSGRGPGGAYEQYF
TRBD1	NA	TRBV18	TRBJ1-1	TGTGCCAGCTCACCGACAGGGAATGGCGCTGAAGCTTTCTTT	CASSPTGNGAEAFF
NA	NA	TRBV5-1	TRBJ2-1	TGCGCCAGCAGCTTGAACAGTTACTCCTACAATGAGCAGTTCTTC	CASSLNSYSYNEQFF
NA	NA	TRBV4-2	TRBJ2-5	TGTGCCAGCAGACCGAGGGTACAGGGTTGCCAAGAGACCCAGTACTTC	CASRPRVQGCQETQYF
TRBD1	NA	TRBV28	TRBJ1-4	TGTGCCAGCAGTACCACACAGGGGTGGAATGAAAAACTGTTTTTT	CASSTTQGWNEKLFF
NA	NA	TRBV7-9	TRBJ2-1	TGTGCCAGCAGCTCCCCCGAGGGCAGCTCCTACAATGAGCAGTTCTTC	CASSSPEGSSYNEQFF
TRBD1	NA	TRBV6-2/TRBV6-3	TRBJ2-7	TGTGCCAGCAGTTACGGGACAGGGACCTCCTACGAGCAGTACTTC	CASSYGTGTSYEQYF
TRBD1	few	TRBV6-1	TRBJ1-2	TGTGCCAGCAGTGACGGACAGGGGATACTTAACTATGGCTACACCTTC	CASSDGQGILNYGYTF
NA	NA	TRBV24-1	TRBJ1-5	TGTGCCACCCAGGGCAGGAGGGTAAGCAATCAGCCCCAGCATTTT	CATQGRRVSNQPQHF
NA	NA	TRBV3-1/TRBV3-2	TRBJ2-5	TGTGCTACCGAGAGGGGGAGTGGGGGAAAGACCCAGTACTTC	CATERGSGGKTQYF
TRBD2	once	TRBV7-9	TRBJ2-1	TGTGCCAGCAGCCCGAGCGGGAGGTTTGCCCATGAGCAGTTCTTC	CASSPSGRFAHEQFF
NA	NA	TRBV28	TRBJ2-2	TGTGCCAGCAGTTTATGGCGGGGGGTGAGGACAGGAGAGACTAACACCGGGGAGCTGTTTTTT	CASSLWRGVRTGETNTGELFF
NA	NA	TRBV10-1	TRBJ1-1	TGCGCCAGCAGTTCTGACTTGAACACTGAAGCTTTCTTT	CASSSDLNTEAFF
NA	NA	TRBV14	TRBJ1-1	TGTGCCAGCAGCCATTCTCTAGGCCAGGGAAACACTGAAGCTTTCTTT	CASSHSLGQGNTEAFF
TRBD1	NA	TRBV27	TRBJ2-7	TGTGCCAGCAGTCGAGGGACAGAGACCTACGAGCAGTACTTC	CASSRGTETYEQYF
TRBD1	once	TRBV28	TRBJ2-7	TGTGCCAGCAGTAGCCTCGTGGGACAGGGGGGATACGAGCAGTACTTC	CASSSLVGQGGYEQYF
NA	once	TRBV11-2	TRBJ2-1	TGTGCCAGCAGCTTAGGTGCCAGCTCCTACAATGAGCAGTTCTTC	CASSLGASSYNEQFF
NA	NA	TRBV11-2	TRBJ2-4	TGTGCCAGCAGCTTAGATCAGACAACGGTAAACATTCAGTACTTC	CASSLDQTTVNIQYF
TRBD1	NA	TRBV11-1	TRBJ2-7	TGTGCCAGCAGCCACAGGGGGTCCTACGAGCAGTACTTC	CASSHRGSYEQYF
NA	NA	TRBV27	TRBJ2-7	TGTGCCAGCAGTGGGATGTCAGGGAGGCCCTACGAGCAGTACTTC	CASSGMSGRPYEQYF
NA	NA	TRBV12-3/TRBV12-4	TRBJ1-2	TGTGCCAGCAGTTTAGGAGGGAACTATGGCTACACCTTC	CASSLGGNYGYTF
NA	few	TRBV18	TRBJ2-2	TGTGCCAGCTCACCAATTATGGCGGGAAACACCGGGGAGCTGTTTTTT	CASSPIMAGNTGELFF